The clone carrying this TCR beta chain was seen more than once but under ten times. What it recognizes is unknown. Following RNA extraction, reverse transcription yielded cDNA that acted as the sequencing template. Repertoires were generated with immunoSEQ multiplex PCR, while TCRdb's copy carries only in-frame clones and drops some. Of some 120,000 clones listed, 47% are singletons. V shed 4 bases, J shed 4 bases, and the junction held 4 bases outside the gene matches. The CDR3 totals 15 residues. Germline CDR1 MDHEN, CDR2 SYDVKM. The entry originates in a study of CD8+ T cells in alopecia areata. Study results and caveats: Possibly as an HLA-related effect, TCR sharing across patients appeared less clear than in mice. Clonality exceeded that of normal scalp in lesional scalp, most notably in alopecia totalis/universalis.

It was from alopecia areata patients that lesional scalp punch biopsies and peripheral blood were collected. Investigators sorted PBMCs to obtain both CD4+ and CD8+ T cells. This TCR was recovered from a human donor with alopecia areata. Sequenced: NKG2D-low CD8+ T cells sorted from blood. The chain combines TRBV28 with TRBJ2-5; 12 bases are a match to TRBD2. CDR3 amino acids: CASSWVLAGGETQYF. The CDR3 DNA reads TGTGCCAGCAGTTGGGTACTAGCGGGAGGAGAGACCCAGTACTTC.